This record looks at one T cell receptor (beta chain) sequence and its context. With 60 Vbeta and 13 Jbeta primers, the PCR was carried out. The data were produced by immunoSEQ multiplex PCR, yet TCRdb's version contains in-frame clones alone and is incomplete. This sample yields 60,000 to 75,000 clones, of which about 85% are seen a single time; about 10% belongs to the top ten. The CDR3 is made up of 14 amino acids. J lost 8 bases, V lost 2 bases, and 6 bases had no gene match. Looked up from germline, CDR1 is MNHNY and CDR2 is SVGAGI (reference sequence). This sample was taken from a study of cytomegalovirus exposure and HLA in healthy donors.

The source material was PBMCs. The chain couples TRBV6-6 to TRBJ1-2, with 9 bases identical to TRBD1. This TCR derives from a female donor in good health and CMV-seronegative. The CDR3 region is CASSYKQGAQGYTF. The DNA of the CDR3 is TGTGCCAGCAGTTACAAACAGGGGGCTCAGGGCTACACCTTC.